This T cell receptor (beta chain) was profiled in a study of blood T cells in healthy people across ages (dated by TCRdb to between 2014 and 2017). A note on the overall study: In model experiments, template switching captured about one uniquely barcoded TCR beta cDNA molecule for every two T cells. Age-related changes in TCR beta repertoire diversity were measured in the study by deep sequencing normalized with unique cDNA molecular identifiers. The donors were split into four age groups: young (average around 15 years), middle-aged (more than 35), aged (roughly 60) and long-lived (approximately 80). To avoid experimental bias, donors of different ages were distributed randomly across sequencing lanes. The study analyzed two additional independent replicas of 1 million unique cDNA reads from the same blood draw for two donors, one aged 18 to 30 and one aged 80 or older.

In regard to this clonotype: This clone's antigen is unknown. No quality values exist for individual bases; no much larger clone is one base distant.

Library preparation was by 5' RACE. Sequencing was performed on an Illumina HiSeq 2500. The second PCR ran for roughly 6 to 11 cycles and used a J-beta primer mix along with a sample-barcoded 5' primer. A unique molecular identifier was introduced onto each TCR beta cDNA molecule by a template-switch 5' adaptor carrying 12 random nucleotides. At least 2.5 million CDR3-containing paired-end reads were obtained from each sample. The Mint cDNA synthesis kit, primed by a TRBC-specific oligonucleotide, was used to synthesize first-strand cDNA from all RNA. All cDNA was treated with uracil-DNA glycosylase and then went through a first 18-cycle PCR with the universal primers M1SS and BC2_uni_R. The original methods were these. Each sample was normalized by randomly selecting 1 million high-quality reads, each carrying a distinct molecular identifier. Instead of being binned into consensus sequences, reads that shared molecular identifiers were thrown out. MiTCR, set to a Q25 quality threshold and the strictest error-elimination algorithm, was used for CDR3 identification, clonotype clustering and error correction. A nonparametric unseen species model using Euler transformation provided a lower-bound estimate of total TCR beta diversity. TCRdb ran its own pipeline on the public reads, namely fastp trimming at Q25 and MiXCR clone calling, and kept in-frame beta chains. Merged by CDR3 protein, the rows form single entries marked with the most common genes and DNA. The V and J calls here are based on TCRdb, not the publication. The sample table records fewer than 1 million distinct CDR3 sequences; about 42% of these occur just once. The ten largest clones represent approximately 19% of the sample.

The donors were a few dozen Caucasian individuals from Russia, aged 6 to 90 years, who were systemically healthy. Each donor gave about 9.7 milliliters of peripheral blood, drawn into EDTA-treated Vacutainer tubes. Ficoll-Paque density-gradient centrifugation was used to isolate PBMCs, with at least 7 million obtained per sample. Total RNA was extracted from PBMCs with Trizol reagent, with at least 6 micrograms obtained per sample. Naive CD45RAhigh/CD27high T cell percentages were measured by flow cytometry on a PBMC aliquot from every donor. Overall results and qualifications from the work: The long-lived group showed more naive CD4+ T cells, fewer expanded clones and increased TCR diversity than the aged group, suggesting age selection. As age increased, observed TCR beta diversity per million T cells dropped in a roughly linear way, and a significant reduction was already evident by age around 41. Conclusive comparison of naive and antigen-experienced compartments was prevented by the profiling of bulk unsorted PBMCs. The percentage of naive T cells measured by flow cytometry correlated strongly with observed TCR beta diversity. Because the CMV infection status of the donors was unknown, age-related changes in expanded clonotypes may potentially have been confounded. Estimates of total diversity based on one million sequenced T cells were regarded as lower bounds and as underestimates.

The germline V gene specifies SGDLS as CDR1 and YYNGEE as CDR2. The germline V end is reduced by 4 bases and the J end by 8 bases; junction bases left unmatched: 6. The CDR3, cysteine through phenylalanine, is 14 amino acids long. Just the 42-base CDR3 DNA is kept, in frame starting at base 1. The chain is assembled from TRBV9 and TRBJ1-4; 9 nucleotides in the junction match TRBD1. Input material: blood. This sequence originates from a man in his sixties in good health. The CDR3 reads CASSTGQGQEKLFF. The nucleotide sequence reads as follows: TGTGCCAGCAGCACAGGACAGGGGCAGGAAAAACTGTTTTTT.